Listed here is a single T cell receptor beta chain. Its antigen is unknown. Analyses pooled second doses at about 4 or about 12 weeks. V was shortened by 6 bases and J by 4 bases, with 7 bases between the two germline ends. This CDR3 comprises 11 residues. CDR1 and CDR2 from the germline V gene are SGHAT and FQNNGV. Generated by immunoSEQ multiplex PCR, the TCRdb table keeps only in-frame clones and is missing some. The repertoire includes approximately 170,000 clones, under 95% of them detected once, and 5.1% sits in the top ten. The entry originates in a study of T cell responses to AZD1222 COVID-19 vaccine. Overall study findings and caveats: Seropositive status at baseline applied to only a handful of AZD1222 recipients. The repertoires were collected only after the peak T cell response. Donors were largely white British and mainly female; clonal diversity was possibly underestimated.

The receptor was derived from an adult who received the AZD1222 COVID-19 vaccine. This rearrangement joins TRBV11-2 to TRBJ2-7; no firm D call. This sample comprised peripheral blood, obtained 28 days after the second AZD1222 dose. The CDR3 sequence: CASRINYEQYF. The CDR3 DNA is TGTGCCAGCAGGATTAATTACGAGCAGTACTTC.